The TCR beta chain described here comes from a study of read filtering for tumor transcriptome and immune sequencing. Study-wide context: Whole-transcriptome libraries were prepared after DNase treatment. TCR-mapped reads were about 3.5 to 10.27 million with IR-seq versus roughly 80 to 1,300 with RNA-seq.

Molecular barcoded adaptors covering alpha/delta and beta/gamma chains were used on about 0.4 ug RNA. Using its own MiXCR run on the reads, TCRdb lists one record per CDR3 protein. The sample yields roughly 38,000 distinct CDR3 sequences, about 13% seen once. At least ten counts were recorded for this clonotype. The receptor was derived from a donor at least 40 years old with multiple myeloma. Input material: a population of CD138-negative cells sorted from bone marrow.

CDR3 loop: CSANPPDRGLWAKNIQYF. The DNA of the CDR3 is TGCAGTGCGAACCCGCCGGACAGGGGTTTATGGGCCAAAAACATTCAGTACTTC. The rearrangement joins TRBV20-1 to TRBJ2-4; 9 positions agree with TRBD1. In germline, CDR1 is DFQATT, CDR2 SNEGSKA (reference sequence). The CDR3 is 18 amino acids. V shed 6 bases, J shed 1 base, and the junction held 16 bases outside the gene matches.